Here is one T cell receptor (beta chain) with its context. Its matching antigen is unknown. The CDR3 consists of 16 residues. CDR1 MDHEN and CDR2 SYDVKM come from the germline V gene. Trimming took 5 bases from V and 1 from J, leaving 17 bases between them. Assay: immunoSEQ multiplex PCR; the TCRdb copy retains only in-frame clones and omits some. The data hold fewer than 80,000 clones, with 84% observed a single time. This sample was included in a study of OX40 agonist ivuxolimab in advanced cancers. Study context: A history of anti-PD-1, anti-PD-L1 or anti-CTLA-4 therapy was acceptable, and 40% had some. Notes on the study in general: Among the least clonally expanded were partial responders at 0.1-3.0 mg/kg. Expanded clones were, on average, more numerous among CD8+ T cells than CD4+.

This sequence joins TRBV28 and TRBJ1-2; D gene uncertain. This sample comprised CD4+ or CD8+ T cells sorted from blood, obtained in a trial of the OX40 agonist ivuxolimab. The source of this sequence is an adult with an advanced solid tumor such as melanoma, head and neck, liver or kidney cancer. CDR3 in DNA: TGTGCCAGCAGTGCGTACGGGGTCGACGGTAACTATGGCTACACCTTC. Its protein is CASSAYGVDGNYGYTF.